This passage covers 9 T cell receptor beta chains from one sample sequenced in a study of Graves' ophthalmopathy and Graves' hyperthyroidism. TCR beta CDR3 amplification used RNA transcripts. An opening RT-PCR round employed HTBI primers and preceded a second-round multiplex PCR. Using its own MiXCR run on the multiplex PCR reads, TCRdb lists one record per CDR3 protein. Counted here are roughly 1.1 million distinct CDR3 sequences, about two fifths occurring once; the ten biggest clones make up approximately 12%. The sequenced material came from peripheral blood or thyroid tissue (not recorded which). The receptors shown here come from an adult man with Graves' hyperthyroidism.

This chain links TRBV10-3 with TRBJ2-7; 8 bases line up with TRBD1. From germline, CDR1 is ENHRY and CDR2 SYGVKD. This CDR3 comprises 12 residues. CDR3 amino acids: CAREDRVNEQYF. In nucleotides, the CDR3 is TGTGCTAGGGAGGACAGGGTAAACGAGCAGTACTTC.

This clonotype was observed at least ten times. The J gene is TRBJ2-2, the V gene TRBV11-2; the D is unclear. From germline, CDR1 is SGHAT and CDR2 FQNNGV. The CDR3 extends over 17 amino acids. Trimming removed 1 base from V and 2 bases from J, with 14 bases in between. The CDR3 loop is CASSLGDWAANTGELFF. DNA of the CDR3: TGTGCCAGCAGCTTAGGAGATTGGGCAGCAAACACCGGGGAGCTGTTTTTT.

This clonotype appeared many times. The chain carries TRBV2 and TRBJ1-2, with a weak D call TRBD1 (6 bases). Deletions cut 1 base from V and 6 bases from J, with 9 bases between. Germline assignment: CDR1 SNHLY and CDR2 FYNNEI. The CDR3 has 13 amino acids. The DNA of the CDR3 is TGTGCCAGCAGTGAAGTACAGGGAAATGGCTACACCTTC. Amino acids: CASSEVQGNGYTF.

On this clonotype itself: A much larger clone differs from this one at a single base, so this may be a read error. The chain is built from TRBV7-2 and TRBJ1-5, with no clear D. This CDR3 has 15 residues. The V end lost 6 bases, the J end lost 3 bases, and 15 bases lay between the germline ends. Germline CDR1 is SGHTA and CDR2 is FQGNSA. The CDR3: CASSLRELDNQPQHF. DNA of the CDR3: TGTGCCAGCAGTTTAAGGGAGCTCGACAATCAGCCCCAGCATTTT. Together with reference TRBV7-2 and TRBJ1-5, the CDR3 gives the full variable domain: GAGVSQSPSNKVTEKGKDVELRCDPISGHTALYWYRQSLGQGLEFLIYFQGNSAPDKSGLPSDRFSAERTGGSVSTLTIQRTQQEDSAVYLCASSLRELDNQPQHFGDGTRLSIL.

This clonotype occurred many times. J is TRBJ1-2 and V is TRBV2; TRBD1 might be the D (6 bases). Germline V gives CDR1 SNHLY, CDR2 FYNNEI. Trimming stripped 3 bases from V and 8 bases from J, with 7 bases between. The CDR3 spans 11 residues. The CDR3 DNA sequence: TGTGCCAGCAGTGACGGGGGCGGCTACACCTTC. Protein sequence: CASSDGGGYTF. Supplemented by reference TRBV2 and TRBJ1-2, the full variable domain reads EPEVTQTPSHQVTQMGQEVILRCVPISNHLYFYWYRQILGQKVEFLVSFYNNEISEKSEIFDDQFSVERPDGSNFTLKIRSTKLEDSAMYFCASSDGGGYTFGSGTRLTVV.

The chain has TRBV25-1 and TRBJ1-2; D is ambiguous. CDR3 size: 13 residues. The germline V gene encodes CDR1 MGHDK and CDR2 SYGVNS. Between the trimmed V and J ends, which lost 2 bases and 3 bases, there was a span of 7 bases. The CDR3 here is CASSEATYYGYTF. The CDR3 DNA follows: TGTGCCAGCAGTGAAGCGACCTACTATGGCTACACCTTC.

The chain combines TRBV11-2 with TRBJ2-7; D perhaps matches TRBD2 (5 bases). Germline CDR1 and CDR2: SGHAT and FQNNGV. The V end lost 11 bases, the J end lost 7 bases, and 27 bases lay between the germline ends. The CDR3 covers 15 residues. The CDR3 reads CAVLPREHDNNEQYF. The CDR3 nucleotides read TGTGCCGTCCTCCCGAGGGAACACGATAACAATGAGCAGTACTTC.

This sequence joins TRBV19 and TRBJ2-7; 7 bases are shared with TRBD1. CDR1 and CDR2 from the germline V gene are LNHDA and SQIVND (reference sequence). This CDR3 has 14 amino acids. After removal of 5 bases from V and 7 bases from J, the junction contained 11 bases not matched to a gene. The CDR3 loop is CASSVRQGVGEQYF. The CDR3 nucleotides are TGTGCCAGTAGTGTTCGCCAGGGGGTGGGGGAGCAGTACTTC.

This clonotype was observed at least ten times. This rearrangement joins TRBV10-3 to TRBJ1-6; 7 bases are shared with TRBD1. Germline V gene sequence: CDR1 ENHRY, CDR2 SYGVKD. CDR3 size: 14 residues. The trim removed 6 bases at V and 10 bases at J, leaving 9 bases unmatched. DNA for the CDR3: TGTGCCATCAGCGGGACAGAGGGCGAATCACCCCTCCACTTT. This translates into CAISGTEGESPLHF.